The clone carrying this T cell receptor beta chain has a count of ten or more. This sample was included in a study of CD8 T cells in ankylosing spondylitis. A single record per CDR3 protein comes from TCRdb applying MiXCR to the 5' RACE reads. The sample includes 240,000 or so distinct CDR3 sequences, about 10% of them seen just once. The V gene end was trimmed by 0 bases and the J gene end by 6 bases; junction bases not matched to a gene: 1. This CDR3 has 14 amino acids. Germline lookup yields CDR1 SGHRS and CDR2 YFSETQ. The sequence came from a male donor with ankylosing spondylitis or in good health (not recorded which). Sequencing used blood, either unsorted or a sorted T cell fraction (not recorded which). This sequence joins TRBV5-1 and TRBJ2-2; TRBD1 aligns across 8 bases. The CDR3 protein is CASSLVDRAGELFF. In nucleotides, the CDR3 is TGCGCCAGCAGCTTGGTGGACAGGGCCGGGGAGCTGTTTTTT.